Reported below is one TCR beta chain. These data belong to a study of blood T cell repertoires in COVID-19. Germline trimming cut 4 bases from V and 1 base from J; bases unmatched to any gene: 12. The V gene's germline CDR1 is SGDLS and CDR2 YYNGEE. CDR3 length: 18 amino acids. Sequencing used immunoSEQ multiplex PCR; TCRdb keeps in-frame clones, though not all of them. Among 200,000 to 250,000 clones listed, 80% to 90% were seen once. The source material was PBMCs or T cells enriched from blood (not recorded which). This TCR was sampled from a man younger than 45 who had recovered from COVID-19. The chain links TRBV9 to TRBJ1-3, with 9 bases matching TRBD1. CDR3 DNA sequence: TGTGCCAGCAGCTCCGCCGGACAGGGGAGGTTATCTGGAAACACCATATATTTT. Translation gives CASSSAGQGRLSGNTIYF.